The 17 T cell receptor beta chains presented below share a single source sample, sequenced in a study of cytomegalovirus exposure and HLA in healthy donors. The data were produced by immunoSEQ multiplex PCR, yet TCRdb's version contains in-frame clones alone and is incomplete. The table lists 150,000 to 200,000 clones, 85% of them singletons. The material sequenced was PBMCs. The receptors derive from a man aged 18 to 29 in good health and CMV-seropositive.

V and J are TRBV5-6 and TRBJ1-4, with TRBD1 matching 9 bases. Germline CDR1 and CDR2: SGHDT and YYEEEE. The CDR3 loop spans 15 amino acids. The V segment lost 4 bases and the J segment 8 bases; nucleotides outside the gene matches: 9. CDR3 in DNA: TGTGCCAGCAGCCTATACAGGGGGCGAACCGAAAAACTGTTTTTT. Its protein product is CASSLYRGRTEKLFF. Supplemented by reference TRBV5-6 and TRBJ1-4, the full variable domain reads DAGVTQSPTHLIKTRGQQVTLRCSPKSGHDTVSWYQQALGQGPQFIFQYYEEEERQRGNFPDRFSGHQFPNYSSELNVNALLLGDSALYLCASSLYRGRTEKLFFGSGTQLSVL.

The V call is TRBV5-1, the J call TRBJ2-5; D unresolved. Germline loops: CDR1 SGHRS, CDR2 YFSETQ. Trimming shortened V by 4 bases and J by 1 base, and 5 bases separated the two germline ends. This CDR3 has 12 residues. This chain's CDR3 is CASSPSQETQYF. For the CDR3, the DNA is TGCGCCAGCAGCCCTTCCCAAGAGACCCAGTACTTC.

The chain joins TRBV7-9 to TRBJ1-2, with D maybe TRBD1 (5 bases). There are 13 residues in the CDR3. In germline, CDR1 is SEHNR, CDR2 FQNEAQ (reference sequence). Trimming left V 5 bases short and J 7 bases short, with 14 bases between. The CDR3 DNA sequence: TGTGCCAGCAGCCTAATCCAGGGAAGTGGCTACACCTTC. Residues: CASSLIQGSGYTF.

Here the CDR3 reads CASSYSWGENEKLFF. As DNA, the CDR3 is TGTGCCAGCAGTTACTCATGGGGGGAGAATGAAAAACTGTTTTTT. The gene calls are TRBV6-5 and TRBJ1-4, with D possibly matching TRBD1 (5 bases). This CDR3 region has 15 residues. Germline CDR1 and CDR2: MNHEY and SVGAGI. V was shortened by 0 bases and J by 5 bases, with 10 bases between the two germline ends.

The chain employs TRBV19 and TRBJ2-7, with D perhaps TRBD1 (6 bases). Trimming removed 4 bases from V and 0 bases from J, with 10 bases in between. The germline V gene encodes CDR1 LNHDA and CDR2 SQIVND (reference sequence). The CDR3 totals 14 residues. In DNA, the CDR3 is TGTGCCAGTAGTAAACAGGGCTACTCCTACGAGCAGTACTTC. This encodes CASSKQGYSYEQYF.

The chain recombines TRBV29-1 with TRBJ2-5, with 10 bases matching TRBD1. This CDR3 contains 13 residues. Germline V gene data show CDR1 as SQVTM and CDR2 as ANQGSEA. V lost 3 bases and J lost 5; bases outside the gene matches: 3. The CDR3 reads CSVEGTGVETQYF. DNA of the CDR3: TGCAGCGTTGAGGGGACAGGGGTCGAGACCCAGTACTTC.

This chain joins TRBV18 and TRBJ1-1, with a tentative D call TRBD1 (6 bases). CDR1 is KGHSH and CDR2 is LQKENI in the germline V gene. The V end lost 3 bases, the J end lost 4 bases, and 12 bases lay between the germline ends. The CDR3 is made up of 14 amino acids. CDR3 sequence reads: CASSPTQGSTEAFF. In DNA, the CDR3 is TGTGCCAGCTCACCTACTCAGGGGAGCACTGAAGCTTTCTTT.

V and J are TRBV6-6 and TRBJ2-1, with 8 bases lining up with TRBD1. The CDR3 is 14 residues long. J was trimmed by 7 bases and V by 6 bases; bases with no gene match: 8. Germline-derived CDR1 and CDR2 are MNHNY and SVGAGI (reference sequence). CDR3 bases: TGTGCCAGCAGCCTCGGACAGGGTGGGAATGAGCAGTTCTTC. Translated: CASSLGQGGNEQFF.

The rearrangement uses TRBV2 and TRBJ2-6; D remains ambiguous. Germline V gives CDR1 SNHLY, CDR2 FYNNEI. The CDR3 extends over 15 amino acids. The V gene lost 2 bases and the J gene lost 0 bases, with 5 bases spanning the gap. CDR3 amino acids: CASSELGSGANVLTF. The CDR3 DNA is TGTGCCAGCAGTGAACTCGGCTCTGGGGCCAACGTCCTGACTTTC.

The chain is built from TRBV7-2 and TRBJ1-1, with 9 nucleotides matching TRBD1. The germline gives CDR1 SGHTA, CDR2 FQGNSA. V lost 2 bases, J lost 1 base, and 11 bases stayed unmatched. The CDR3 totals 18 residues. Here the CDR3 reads CASSLRGKRGQGNTEAFF. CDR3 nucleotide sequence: TGTGCCAGCAGCTTACGGGGGAAGAGGGGACAGGGGAACACTGAAGCTTTCTTT.

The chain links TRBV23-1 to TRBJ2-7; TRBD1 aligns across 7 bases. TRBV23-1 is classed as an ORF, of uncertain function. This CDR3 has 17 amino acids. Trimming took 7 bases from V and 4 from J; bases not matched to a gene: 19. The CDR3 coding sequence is TGCGCCAGCAATGCCTGGGACGGGACAGAATCCACTTACGAGCAGTACTTC. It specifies CASNAWDGTESTYEQYF.

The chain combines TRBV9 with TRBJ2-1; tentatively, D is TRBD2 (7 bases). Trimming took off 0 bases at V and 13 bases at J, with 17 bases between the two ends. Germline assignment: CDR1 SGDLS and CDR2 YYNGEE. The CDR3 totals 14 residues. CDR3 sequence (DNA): TGTGCCAGCAGCGTAGGGGAGGGGGAAGTGAGTCAGTTCTTC. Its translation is CASSVGEGEVSQFF.

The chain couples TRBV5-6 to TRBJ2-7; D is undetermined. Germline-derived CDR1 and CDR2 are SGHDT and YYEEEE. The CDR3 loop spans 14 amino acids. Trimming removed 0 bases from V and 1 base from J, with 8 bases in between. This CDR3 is CASSLGLKSYEQYF. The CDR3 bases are TGTGCCAGCAGCTTGGGACTCAAGTCCTACGAGCAGTACTTC.

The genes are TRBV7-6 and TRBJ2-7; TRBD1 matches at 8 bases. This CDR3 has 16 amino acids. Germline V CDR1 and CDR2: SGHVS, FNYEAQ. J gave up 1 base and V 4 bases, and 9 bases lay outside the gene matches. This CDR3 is CASSSGQGLESYEQYF. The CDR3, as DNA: TGTGCCAGCAGCTCCGGACAGGGATTAGAATCCTACGAGCAGTACTTC.

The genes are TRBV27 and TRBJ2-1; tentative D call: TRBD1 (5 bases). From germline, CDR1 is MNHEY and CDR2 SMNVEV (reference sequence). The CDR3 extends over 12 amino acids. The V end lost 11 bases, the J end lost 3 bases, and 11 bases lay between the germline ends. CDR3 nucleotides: TGTGCCTCTAGGGGCCTCTACAATGAGCAGTTCTTC. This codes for CASRGLYNEQFF.

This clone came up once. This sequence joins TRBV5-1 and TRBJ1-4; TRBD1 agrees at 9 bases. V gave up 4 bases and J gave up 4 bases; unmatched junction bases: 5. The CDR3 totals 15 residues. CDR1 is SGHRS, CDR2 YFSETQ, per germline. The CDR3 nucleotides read TGCGCCAGCAGCCCCGGGACAGGGTTTAATGAAAAACTGTTTTTT. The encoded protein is CASSPGTGFNEKLFF.

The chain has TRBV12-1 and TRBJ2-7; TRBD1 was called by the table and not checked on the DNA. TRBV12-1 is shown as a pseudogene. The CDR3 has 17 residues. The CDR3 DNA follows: TGTGCCACCGAGACCGGACAGGCTCTCCTCGGGGCTAGGGAGCAGTACTTC. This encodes CATETGQALLGAREQYF.